Reported below is one TCR beta chain. Its target is not known. The data were taken from a study of CD8 T cells in ankylosing spondylitis. Study observations and caveats: Some motif variants were previously reported in reactive arthritis synovial fluid and blood. Within peripheral blood, clones linked to disease were CD8+ and relatively rare. Made up of eight highly homologous variants, a TCR beta motif appeared characteristic of ankylosing spondylitis blood.

In germline, CDR1 is KGHDR, CDR2 SFDVKD. This CDR3 region has 13 residues. The V and J ends lost 4 bases and 7 bases respectively, with 10 bases between them. As the method for making TCR beta libraries, quantitative 5'-RACE with molecular barcodes was used. Via MiXCR, TCRdb re-called the 5' RACE reads, giving one row per CDR3 protein. The sample has around 440,000 distinct CDR3 sequences; roughly 15% are singletons. What was sequenced was blood, either unsorted or a sorted T cell fraction (not recorded which). The rearrangement uses TRBV24-1 and TRBJ2-1, with D unclear. This clonotype was obtained from a male donor with ankylosing spondylitis. The chain's CDR3 is CATSDQSRNEQFF. The CDR3 DNA reads as TGTGCCACCAGTGACCAGAGCAGGAATGAGCAGTTCTTC.